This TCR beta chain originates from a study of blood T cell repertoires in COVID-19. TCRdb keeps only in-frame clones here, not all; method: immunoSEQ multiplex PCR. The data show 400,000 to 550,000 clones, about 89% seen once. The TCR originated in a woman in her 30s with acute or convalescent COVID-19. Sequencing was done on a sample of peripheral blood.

The CDR3 nucleotides read TGTGCCAGCAGTTTCTTGACAGTTAGCAATCAGCCCCAGCATTTT. Its protein product is CASSFLTVSNQPQHF. V and J are TRBV28 and TRBJ1-5; weak D call: TRBD1 (5 bases). CDR1 and CDR2 from the germline V gene are MDHEN and SYDVKM. CDR3 length: 15 amino acids. Deletions cut 3 bases from V and 0 bases from J, with 9 bases between.